A single sample gave rise to the 30 T cell receptor beta chains below, sequenced in a study of cytomegalovirus exposure and HLA in healthy donors. Primers: 60 Vbeta forward and 13 Jbeta reverse. Only in-frame clones appear in the TCRdb table, and some are missing; sequencing was by immunoSEQ multiplex PCR. The repertoire has approximately 93,000 clones, 79% of them found once; the top ten carry approximately 3.3%. The sample was PBMCs. Every receptor here comes from a male donor in good health and CMV-seropositive.

This clone has only a few counts. The chain combines TRBV5-1 with TRBJ2-3, with TRBD2 matching over 15 bases. CDR3 length equals 18 residues. Per germline, CDR1 SGHRS and CDR2 YFSETQ. Losses at the gene ends were 6 bases for V and 3 bases for J; bases not matched to a gene: 11. The CDR3 bases are TGCGCCAGCACCCCGGCGGGACTAGCGGGGGGCCCGACAGATACGCAGTATTTT. Its translation is CASTPAGLAGGPTDTQYF. Together with reference TRBV5-1 and TRBJ2-3, the CDR3 gives the full variable domain: KAGVTQTPRYLIKTRGQQVTLSCSPISGHRSVSWYQQTPGQGLQFLFEYFSETQRNKGNFPGRFSGRQFSNSRSEMNVSTLELGDSALYLCASTPAGLAGGPTDTQYFGPGTRLTVL.

This chain joins TRBV7-9 and TRBJ2-3; no firm D call. The CDR3 has 12 residues. CDR1 SEHNR and CDR2 FQNEAQ come from the germline V gene (reference sequence). V dropped 1 base and J dropped 4 bases, with 3 bases sitting between them. The CDR3 nucleotides are TGTGCCAGCAGCTTAGTCGCAGATACGCAGTATTTT. Translation: CASSLVADTQYF.

V gene TRBV2 combines with J gene TRBJ1-5, with D perhaps matching TRBD1 (6 bases). The V end lost 4 bases, the J end lost 7 bases, and 17 bases lay between the germline ends. The CDR3 has 15 residues. Germline CDR1 SNHLY, CDR2 FYNNEI. The CDR3 DNA is TGTGCCAGCAGTGGGGGCGGGGGGCTAGGGCAGCCCCAGCATTTT. Encoded protein: CASSGGGGLGQPQHF.

This clone was observed a handful of times. The genes are TRBV4-1 and TRBJ1-5; 7 nucleotides agree with TRBD1. The V segment lost 3 bases and the J segment 3 bases; nucleotides outside the gene matches: 5. CDR1 and CDR2 from the germline V gene are MGHRA and YSYEKL. The length of the CDR3 is 15 residues. The DNA of the CDR3 is TGCGCCAGCAGCCAGCCAGACAGGGACAATCAGCCCCAGCATTTT. Protein product: CASSQPDRDNQPQHF.

This clone has more than one count but fewer than ten. The V call is TRBV5-5, the J call TRBJ1-1; unclear D gene. The CDR3 spans 13 residues. Germline CDR1 reads SGHKS; CDR2 reads YYEKEE (reference sequence). V was trimmed by 0 bases and J by 5 bases, leaving 8 bases between them. DNA for the CDR3: TGTGCCAGCAGCTTGGAGATACTGACTGAAGCTTTCTTT. Translating it yields CASSLEILTEAFF.

The CDR3 DNA reads as TGCGCCAGCAGCCGTTCGGGACAGGATAATCAGCCCCAGCATTTT. It translates to CASSRSGQDNQPQHF. The rearrangement joins TRBV5-1 to TRBJ1-5; 8 positions agree with TRBD1. The trim removed 4 bases at V and 4 bases at J, leaving 7 bases unmatched. The CDR3 sequence is 15 residues long. The V gene's germline CDR1 is SGHRS and CDR2 YFSETQ.

This clone showed up just once. The sample has other DNA sequences that encode this CDR3 too. The chain has TRBV7-8 and TRBJ1-1, with no clear D. Germline CDR1 reads SGHVS; CDR2 reads FQNEAQ. The CDR3 is 13 residues long. Between the trimmed V and J ends, which lost 1 base and 1 base, there was a span of 4 bases. In DNA form, the CDR3 reads TGTGCCAGCAGCTTAGGTAGGAACACTGAAGCTTTCTTT. Amino acids: CASSLGRNTEAFF.

This clone was detected a few times. This rearrangement joins TRBV30 to TRBJ1-5; 7 bases agree with TRBD1. CDR1 and CDR2 from the germline V gene are GTSNPN and SVGIG (reference sequence). The CDR3 contains 14 residues. V gave up 7 bases and J gave up 0 bases; unmatched junction bases: 6. Here the CDR3 DNA reads TGTGCCTCCCTGACAGGGTATAGCAATCAGCCCCAGCATTTT. Translation gives CASLTGYSNQPQHF.

V gene TRBV4-3 combines with J gene TRBJ2-5; 12 bases align to TRBD2. The CDR3 extends over 16 amino acids. The V gene's germline CDR1 is LGHNA and CDR2 YSLEER. V was pared by 4 bases and J by 1 base, with 4 bases of the junction left unmatched. The chain's CDR3 is CASSRLAGEIQETQYF. In DNA form, the CDR3 reads TGCGCCAGCAGCCGACTAGCGGGAGAAATCCAAGAGACCCAGTACTTC.

CDR3 sequence: CASSAQGTLSYNEQFF. DNA of the CDR3: TGTGCCAGCAGTGCACAGGGAACCCTATCCTACAATGAGCAGTTCTTC. This chain links TRBV6-1 with TRBJ2-1; D is perhaps TRBD1 (6 bases). This CDR3 has 16 amino acids. Between the trimmed V and J ends, which lost 4 bases and 1 base, there was a span of 14 bases. Germline lookup yields CDR1 MNHNS and CDR2 SASEGT.

The chain links TRBV7-2 to TRBJ2-7; possible D gene TRBD2, 7 bases. The CDR3 sequence is 15 residues long. In germline, CDR1 is SGHTA, CDR2 FQGNSA. Between the trimmed V and J ends, which lost 1 base and 1 base, there was a span of 11 bases. The CDR3 DNA reads as TGTGCCAGCAGCTTAGATCGGGGGGCTTCCTACGAGCAGTACTTC. This codes for CASSLDRGASYEQYF.

The chain has TRBV4-2 and TRBJ1-5, with TRBD1 identical over 10 bases. CDR3 length equals 13 residues. V gave up 9 bases and J gave up 6 bases; unmatched junction bases: 5. Germline values: CDR1 LGHNA, CDR2 YNFKEQ. CDR3 loop: CASGTGEGQPQHF. The CDR3 DNA is TGTGCCAGTGGGACAGGGGAGGGTCAGCCCCAGCATTTT.

This sequence joins TRBV5-6 and TRBJ2-5, with 12 positions matching TRBD1. Germline assignment: CDR1 SGHDT and CDR2 YYEEEE. Germline trimming cut 4 bases from V and 7 bases from J; bases unmatched to any gene: 11. The CDR3 totals 16 residues. The CDR3 region is CASSIGTGGAWGTQYF. In nucleotides, the CDR3 is TGTGCCAGCAGCATCGGGACAGGGGGCGCCTGGGGGACCCAGTACTTC.

This sequence joins TRBV15 and TRBJ2-5; D possibly corresponds to TRBD1 (6 bases). The DNA end favors TRBJ2-7, so the J call may be wrong. CDR3 length: 18 residues. CDR1 is LNHNV, CDR2 YYDKDF, per germline (reference sequence). CDR3 loop: CATSREGASRVRSYEQYF. The DNA for the CDR3 is TGTGCCACCAGCAGAGAGGGGGCCTCACGGGTGAGATCCTACGAGCAGTACTTC.

The gene calls are TRBV6-5 and TRBJ2-7; D is ambiguous. The CDR3 totals 13 residues. Germline CDR1 is MNHEY and CDR2 is SVGAGI. V shed 8 bases and J shed 1 base, with 12 bases lying between them. The CDR3 region is CASRENPSYEQYF. The CDR3 nucleotides read TGTGCCAGCCGCGAGAACCCTTCCTACGAGCAGTACTTC.

This clone came up a few times. The rearrangement links TRBV6-5 to TRBJ1-1, with 7 bases lining up with TRBD1. Germline CDR1 MNHEY, CDR2 SVGAGI. The CDR3 spans 13 residues. V was clipped by 6 bases and J by 5 bases; unmatched bases: 6. The CDR3 DNA reads as TGTGCCAGCAGGGGACAGCCGGGGACTGAAGCTTTCTTT. Residues: CASRGQPGTEAFF.

The chain joins TRBV5-1 to TRBJ1-1; no reliable D call. V was cut by 3 bases and J by 1 base, with 10 bases left in between. The CDR3 contains 14 residues. Germline CDR1 and CDR2: SGHRS and YFSETQ. The CDR3 bases are TGCGCCAGCAGCTACCTATTCGGGAACACTGAAGCTTTCTTT. As protein: CASSYLFGNTEAFF.

On this clone itself: Germline is not matched at one junction end, which may reflect a read error. This rearrangement joins TRBV7-9 to TRBJ2-6; D gene unclear. This CDR3 spans 15 amino acids. Germline-derived CDR1 and CDR2 are SEHNR and FQNEAQ (reference sequence). The CDR3 spells CSSSLGLSGANVLTF. As DNA, the CDR3 is TGTTCCAGCAGCTTAGGGCTGTCTGGGGCCAACGTCCTGACTTTC.

The rearrangement links TRBV7-3 to TRBJ2-7; D is perhaps TRBD2 (6 bases). Germline V gene data show CDR1 as SGHTA and CDR2 as FQGTGA. The CDR3 consists of 15 residues. Trimming cost V 2 bases and J 2 bases, with 13 bases left between them. The CDR3, as DNA: TGTGCCAGCAGCTTATTTGCGGGGACCACCTACGAGCAGTACTTC. Translated, it gives CASSLFAGTTYEQYF.

As DNA, the CDR3 is TGTGCCAGCAGCCAAGGTGGGGGGAGTCAGCCCCAGCATTTT. This translates into CASSQGGGSQPQHF. V gene TRBV14 combines with J gene TRBJ1-5; a weak D match, TRBD1 (5 bases). V shed 1 base and J shed 6 bases, with 10 bases lying between them. Looked up from germline, CDR1 is SGHDN and CDR2 is FVKESK. The CDR3 length is 14 residues.

This clone was observed a few times. The rearrangement links TRBV6-4 to TRBJ1-2; TRBD1 might be the D (5 bases). V was shortened by 6 bases and J by 8 bases, with 16 bases between the two germline ends. Per the germline V gene, CDR1 is MRHNA and CDR2 is SNTAGT. The CDR3 sequence is 13 residues long. The CDR3 region has the DNA TGTGCCAGCAGCCATACAGGTCCTGGGGGCTACACCTTC. It yields the protein CASSHTGPGGYTF.

The chain recombines TRBV4-2 with TRBJ1-2; tentative D call: TRBD1 (5 bases). V was cut by 1 base and J by 7 bases, with 13 bases left in between. The V gene's germline CDR1 is LGHNA and CDR2 YNFKEQ. CDR3 size: 14 residues. The CDR3: CASSQVEPQGGYTF. The CDR3 nucleotides read TGTGCCAGCAGCCAAGTAGAACCCCAGGGTGGCTACACCTTC.

This clone was seen more than once but under ten times. The rearrangement joins TRBV19 to TRBJ2-7; 7 bases fit TRBD1. Germline assignment: CDR1 LNHDA and CDR2 SQIVND (reference sequence). The CDR3 loop spans 14 amino acids. V lost 6 bases to trimming and J lost 2 bases; unmatched junction nucleotides: 7. CDR3 in DNA: TGTGCCAGTAGGAATGACAGGGCAACCTACGAGCAGTACTTC. It is translated as CASRNDRATYEQYF.

The DNA for the CDR3 is TGTGCCAGCAGCTATTCGACAGGGCTAAACACGGCTTTCTTT. Its translation is CASSYSTGLNTAFF. V is TRBV5-4 and J is TRBJ1-1; 7 bases agree with TRBD1. CDR3 length: 14 residues. J lost 11 bases, V lost 3 bases, and 13 bases had no gene match. Germline V gene sequence: CDR1 SGHNT, CDR2 YYREEE (reference sequence).

The rearrangement joins TRBV28 to TRBJ2-3; D possibly corresponds to TRBD1 (6 bases). Trimming stripped 4 bases from V and 2 bases from J, with 13 bases between. Germline V lookup: CDR1 MDHEN, CDR2 SYDVKM. The CDR3 is 15 residues long. The CDR3 reads CASSSPGTTTDTQYF. The CDR3, as DNA: TGTGCCAGCAGTTCGCCCGGGACAACCACAGATACGCAGTATTTT.

V and J are TRBV5-6 and TRBJ1-3, with TRBD1 as a possible D gene (5 bases). CDR1 is SGHDT and CDR2 is YYEEEE in the germline V gene. The CDR3 consists of 14 residues. V lost 7 bases, J lost 2 bases, and 13 bases lay in between. Here the CDR3 DNA reads TGTGCCAGCCGGGCACGGGGGACTGGAAACACCATATATTTT. Translated, it gives CASRARGTGNTIYF.

With respect to this clone: One end of the junction is discordant with germline, which a read error may explain. This sample also contains other DNA sequences that code for the same CDR3. This chain joins TRBV7-9 and TRBJ1-6; 10 bases are shared with TRBD1. The CDR3 loop spans 14 amino acids. Germline loops: CDR1 SEHNR, CDR2 FQNEAQ (reference sequence). The CDR3 here is CASSTGQGNSPLHF. Written as DNA, the CDR3 is TGTGCCAGCAGCACGGGACAGGGGAATTCGCCCCTCCACTTT. The complete variable domain, with remaining parts taken from reference TRBV7-9 and TRBJ1-6, reads DTGVSQNPRHKITKRGQNVTFRCDPISEHNRLYWYRQTLGQGPEFLTYFQNEAQLEKSRLLSDRFSAERPKGSFSTLEIQRTEQGDSAMYLCASSTGQGNSPLHFGNGTRLTVT.

The rearrangement uses TRBV5-4 and TRBJ2-5, with a weak D call TRBD1 (5 bases). Trimming took 1 base from V and 3 from J, leaving 13 bases between them. From germline, CDR1 is SGHNT and CDR2 YYREEE (reference sequence). The CDR3 is 15 amino acids. CDR3 sequence (DNA): TGTGCCAGCAGCTTGTTAGGGCAGGGTGAAGAGACCCAGTACTTC. Protein sequence: CASSLLGQGEETQYF.

There are a few counts of this clone. V is TRBV9 and J is TRBJ2-2; 9 bases agree with TRBD2. Germline CDR1 SGDLS, CDR2 YYNGEE. The length of the CDR3 is 16 residues. After removal of 2 bases from V and 0 bases from J, the junction contained 2 bases not matched to a gene. The CDR3 bases are TGTGCCAGCAGCGTTGCGGGGGGGGCGAACACCGGGGAGCTGTTTTTT. It is translated as CASSVAGGANTGELFF.

The chain is built from TRBV5-6 and TRBJ1-1; 7 bases are shared with TRBD1. Trimming at V came to 4 bases and at J to 1 base, leaving 1 base not matched to a gene. Per germline, CDR1 SGHDT and CDR2 YYEEEE. The CDR3 consists of 13 residues. This CDR3 is CASSGQENTEAFF. CDR3 DNA sequence: TGTGCCAGCAGCGGACAGGAGAACACTGAAGCTTTCTTT.